The clone carrying this T cell receptor (beta chain) occurred once. These data come from a study of radiotherapy plus CTLA-4 blockade in lung cancer. The table came from immunoSEQ multiplex PCR; TCRdb's copy has only in-frame clones and leaves some out. The data hold 45,000 to 60,000 clones, with 75% to 90% observed a single time. The V end lost 0 bases, the J end lost 7 bases, and 12 bases lay between the germline ends. Germline assignment: CDR1 LGHNA and CDR2 YSLEER. The CDR3 extends over 15 amino acids. The input for sequencing was peripheral blood, taken from a patient treated with radiotherapy plus ipilimumab. This sequence joins TRBV4-3 and TRBJ2-2; D unresolved. The receptor was derived from a human donor with non-small cell lung cancer who had stable disease on radiotherapy plus ipilimumab. The CDR3 coding sequence is TGCGCCAGCAGCCAAGAAATAGGCGGCGGCGGGGAGCTGTTTTTT. Encoded protein: CASSQEIGGGGELFF.